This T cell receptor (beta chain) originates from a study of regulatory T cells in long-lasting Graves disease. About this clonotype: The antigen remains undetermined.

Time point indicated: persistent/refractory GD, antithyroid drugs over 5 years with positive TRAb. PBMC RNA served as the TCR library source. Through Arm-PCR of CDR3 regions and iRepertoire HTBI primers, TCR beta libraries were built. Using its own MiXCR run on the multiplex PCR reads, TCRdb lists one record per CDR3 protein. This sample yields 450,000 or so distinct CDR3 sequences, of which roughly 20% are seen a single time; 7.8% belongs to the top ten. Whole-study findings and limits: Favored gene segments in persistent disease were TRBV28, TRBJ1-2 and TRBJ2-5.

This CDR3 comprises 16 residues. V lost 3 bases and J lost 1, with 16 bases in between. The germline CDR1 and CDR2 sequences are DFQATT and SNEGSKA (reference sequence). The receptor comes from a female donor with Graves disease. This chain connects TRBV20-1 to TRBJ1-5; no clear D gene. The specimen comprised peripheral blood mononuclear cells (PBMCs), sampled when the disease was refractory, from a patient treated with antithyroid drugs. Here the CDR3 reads CSASGGSLGSNQPQHF. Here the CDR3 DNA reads TGCAGTGCTAGTGGCGGGAGCCTCGGGAGCAATCAGCCCCAGCATTTT.